Following are 19 T cell receptor beta chains from one sample sequenced in a study of CD8 T cells in ankylosing spondylitis (dated by TCRdb to the late 2010s). Libraries were constructed by 5' RACE. Data came from an Illumina HiSeq 2500. TCRdb cleaned the public reads at Q25 with fastp, built clones with MiXCR and kept in-frame beta chains. Every entry covers one CDR3 protein and lists the most common genes and DNA from its rows. Present in this sample are 350,000 to 450,000 distinct CDR3 sequences, roughly 27% of which were seen just once. The leading ten clones occupy 0.89% of the sample. Study-wide conclusions, independent of this receptor: Blood from ankylosing spondylitis patients appeared to be characterized by a TCR beta motif composed of about eight highly homologous amino acid variants.

No antigens are known for them. The material sequenced was blood, either unsorted or a sorted T cell fraction (not recorded which). Receptors were obtained from a male donor with ankylosing spondylitis.

This clonotype was seen a handful of times. The chain links TRBV18 to TRBJ1-4, with D perhaps TRBD1 (6 bases). The V end was cut by 5 bases, the J end by 7 bases, with 14 bases between. Germline V CDR1 and CDR2: KGHSH, LQKENI. This CDR3 has 14 residues. The CDR3 sequence is CASSSGTLFEKLFF. The CDR3 DNA is TGTGCCAGCTCATCCGGGACACTCTTTGAAAAACTGTTTTTT.

The CDR3 DNA reads as TGCAGTGCCCGGGGGTCTAGCGGGACCCATGAGCAGTTCTTC. It translates to CSARGSSGTHEQFF. The chain links TRBV20-1 to TRBJ2-1; TRBD2 matches at 9 bases. This CDR3 has 14 residues. J gave up 8 bases and V 6 bases, and 11 bases lay outside the gene matches. Looked up from germline, CDR1 is DFQATT and CDR2 is SNEGSKA (reference sequence).

J is TRBJ1-5 and V is TRBV20-1; no reliable D call. Germline V gene lookup returns CDR1 DFQATT and CDR2 SNEGSKA (reference sequence). V dropped 5 bases and J dropped 1 base, with 9 bases sitting between them. The CDR3 loop spans 13 amino acids. The CDR3 is CSAALRSNQPQHF. In DNA form, the CDR3 reads TGCAGTGCTGCCTTAAGGAGCAATCAGCCCCAGCATTTT.

This clonotype was seen repeatedly, ten times or more. V gene TRBV24-1 combines with J gene TRBJ2-5, with 14 bases aligning to TRBD2. The CDR3 consists of 15 residues. The germline V gene encodes CDR1 KGHDR and CDR2 SFDVKD. J lost 3 bases, V lost 7 bases, and 3 bases had no gene match. The CDR3 protein is CATRGLAGGEETQYF. In DNA form, the CDR3 reads TGTGCCACCAGAGGACTAGCGGGAGGCGAAGAGACCCAGTACTTC.

The V call is TRBV2, the J call TRBJ2-6; D ambiguous. Germline loops: CDR1 SNHLY, CDR2 FYNNEI. CDR3 size: 14 residues. V lost 7 bases, J lost 1 base, and 8 bases lay in between. As DNA, the CDR3 is TGTGCCAGCAAAGGGTCTTCTGGGGCCAACGTCCTGACTTTC. Translated: CASKGSSGANVLTF.

This clonotype was seen just once. The rearrangement links TRBV11-2 to TRBJ2-7; a weak D match, TRBD1 (5 bases). The V and J ends lost 2 bases and 7 bases respectively, with 15 bases between them. The CDR3 runs 14 residues. Germline loops: CDR1 SGHAT, CDR2 FQNNGV. CDR3 DNA sequence: TGTGCCAGCAGCTTAACAAGGGGTTCTCAAGAGCAGTACTTC. This gives the protein CASSLTRGSQEQYF.

There are many counts of this clonotype. V usage is TRBV12-3 or TRBV12-4 and J usage is TRBJ2-1; unclear D gene. The CDR3 runs to 13 residues. Trimming stripped 6 bases from V and 9 bases from J, with 15 bases between. The DNA of the CDR3 is TGTGCCAGCAGGCCCCTAAGGGCCTCTGAGCAGTTCTTC. It encodes CASRPLRASEQFF.

The J gene is TRBJ2-7, the V gene TRBV10-3; TRBD1 matches at 9 bases. This CDR3 is 16 amino acids long. Germline V gene data show CDR1 as ENHRY and CDR2 as SYGVKD. Unmatched junction bases numbered 4, after V lost 0 bases and J lost 1 base. CDR3 loop: CAISESGTGTSYEQYF. For the CDR3, the DNA is TGTGCCATCAGTGAGTCCGGGACAGGGACTTCCTACGAGCAGTACTTC.

This clonotype appeared a few times. A much larger clonotype is one base distant, so this may be a read error. The chain joins TRBV5-1 to TRBJ1-3, with D unresolved. Trimming cost V 0 bases and J 0 bases, with 1 base left between them. This CDR3 has 13 residues. CDR1 is SGHRS, CDR2 YFSETQ, per germline. CDR3 bases: TGCGCCAGCAGCTTGGCCTCTGGAAACACCATATATTTT. This translates into CASSLASGNTIYF.

This chain links TRBV6-1 with TRBJ2-1; 9 nucleotides align to TRBD2. V gave up 6 bases and J gave up 2 bases; unmatched junction bases: 5. The CDR3 loop spans 15 amino acids. Per the germline V gene, CDR1 is MNHNS and CDR2 is SASEGT. CDR3: CASSDRTSAYNEQFF. The CDR3 nucleotides are TGTGCCAGCAGCGATAGGACTAGCGCCTACAATGAGCAGTTCTTC.

This clonotype was detected ten times or more. The chain has TRBV12-3 or TRBV12-4 and TRBJ2-1; a possible D gene is TRBD2 (5 bases). The CDR3 has 15 amino acids. The germline V and J ends were trimmed by 5 bases and 0 bases, with 11 bases remaining between them. This CDR3 reads CASSLDFSSYNEQFF. In DNA, the CDR3 is TGTGCCAGCAGTCTGGACTTCAGCTCCTACAATGAGCAGTTCTTC.

This clonotype has more than one count but fewer than ten. This chain uses TRBV12-3 or TRBV12-4 with TRBJ2-3; D may be TRBD2 (6 bases). CDR3 size: 12 residues. Trimming shortened V by 5 bases and J by 10 bases, and 13 bases separated the two germline ends. The CDR3 spells CASSPRLGAQYF. CDR3 bases: TGTGCCAGCAGTCCCCGACTAGGAGCGCAGTATTTT.

This chain links TRBV20-1 with TRBJ1-1; D gene unclear. The CDR3 runs to 12 residues. CDR1 is DFQATT and CDR2 is SNEGSKA in the germline V gene (reference sequence). V was trimmed by 6 bases and J by 2 bases, leaving 10 bases between them. The CDR3, as DNA: TGCAGTGCCCCGTGGGAAAACACTGAAGCTTTCTTT. It translates to CSAPWENTEAFF.

The chain recombines TRBV28 with TRBJ1-3; TRBD1 matches 7 bases. J lost 2 bases, V lost 1 base, and 2 bases had no gene match. The CDR3 contains 15 residues. Germline values: CDR1 MDHEN, CDR2 SYDVKM. The CDR3 region has the DNA TGTGCCAGCAGTTTATACACAGGGGCTGGAAACACCATATATTTT. It specifies CASSLYTGAGNTIYF.

This clonotype was seen a few times. This chain links TRBV30 with TRBJ1-3, with 7 bases aligning to TRBD1. V lost 2 bases, J lost 1 base, and 2 bases stayed unmatched. Germline V lookup: CDR1 GTSNPN, CDR2 SVGIG (reference sequence). There are 14 residues in the CDR3. CDR3 sequence: CAWSQQGSGNTIYF. In nucleotides, the CDR3 is TGTGCCTGGAGTCAACAGGGGTCTGGAAACACCATATATTTT.

J is TRBJ2-7 and V is TRBV28; D possibly corresponds to TRBD2 (6 bases). The CDR3 runs 16 residues. Germline assignment: CDR1 MDHEN and CDR2 SYDVKM. V lost 3 bases, J lost 2 bases, and 17 bases lay in between. CDR3 nucleotide sequence: TGTGCCAGCAGTTTTACGCTTGCGGGATTAACCTACGAGCAGTACGTC. Translating gives CASSFTLAGLTYEQYV.

The CDR3 DNA reads TGTGCCAGCAGTATCCCTGGACGGCGGGGGTATGAAAAACTGTTTTTT. It specifies CASSIPGRRGYEKLFF. The chain has TRBV12-3 or TRBV12-4 and TRBJ1-4, with D possibly TRBD1 on 5 matching bases. The CDR3 length is 16 residues. The V end lost 5 bases, the J end lost 6 bases, and 19 bases lay between the germline ends.

The chain uses TRBV2 and TRBJ2-3; 7 bases fit TRBD1. CDR3 length equals 15 residues. Germline CDR1 SNHLY, CDR2 FYNNEI. Trimming took 7 bases from V and 0 from J; bases not matched to a gene: 7. DNA for the CDR3: TGTGCCAGCAAACGAGAGACAGGGAGCACAGATACGCAGTATTTT. As protein: CASKRETGSTDTQYF.

This clonotype has only one observation. V and J are TRBV20-1 and TRBJ2-3; the D gene is possibly TRBD1 (5 bases). CDR1 DFQATT and CDR2 SNEGSKA come from the germline V gene (reference sequence). CDR3 length: 12 amino acids. The CDR3 nucleotides read TGCAGCCCCGAAGGGGGCACAGATACGCAGTATTTT. This codes for CSPEGGTDTQYF.